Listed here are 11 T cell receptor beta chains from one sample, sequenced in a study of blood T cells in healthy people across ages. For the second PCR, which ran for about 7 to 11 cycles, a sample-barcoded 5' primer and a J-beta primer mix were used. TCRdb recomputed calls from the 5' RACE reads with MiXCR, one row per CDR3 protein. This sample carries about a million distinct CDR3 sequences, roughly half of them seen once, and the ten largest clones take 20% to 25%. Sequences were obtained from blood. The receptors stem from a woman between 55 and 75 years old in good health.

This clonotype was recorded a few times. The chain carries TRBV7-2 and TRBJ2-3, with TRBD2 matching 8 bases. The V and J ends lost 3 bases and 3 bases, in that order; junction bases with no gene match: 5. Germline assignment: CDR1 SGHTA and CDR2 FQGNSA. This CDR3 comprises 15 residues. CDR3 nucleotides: TGTGCCAGCAGCTTTACTAGCGGACCTACAGATACGCAGTATTTT. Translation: CASSFTSGPTDTQYF. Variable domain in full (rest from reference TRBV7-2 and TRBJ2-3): GAGVSQSPSNKVTEKGKDVELRCDPISGHTALYWYRQSLGQGLEFLIYFQGNSAPDKSGLPSDRFSAERTGGSVSTLTIQRTQQEDSAVYLCASSFTSGPTDTQYFGPGTRLTVL.

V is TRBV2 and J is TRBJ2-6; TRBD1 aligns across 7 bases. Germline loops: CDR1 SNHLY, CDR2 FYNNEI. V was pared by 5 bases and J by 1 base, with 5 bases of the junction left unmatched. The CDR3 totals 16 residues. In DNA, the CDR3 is TGTGCCAGCAGTATACGACAGGGATCTGGGGCCAACGTCCTGACTTTC. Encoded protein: CASSIRQGSGANVLTF.

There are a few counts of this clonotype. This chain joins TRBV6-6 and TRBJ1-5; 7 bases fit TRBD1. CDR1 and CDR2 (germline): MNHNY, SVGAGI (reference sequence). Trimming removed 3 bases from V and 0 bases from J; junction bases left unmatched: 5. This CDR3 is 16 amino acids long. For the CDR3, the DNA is TGTGCCAGCAGTTATGGACAGGCCCATAGCAATCAGCCCCAGCATTTT. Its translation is CASSYGQAHSNQPQHF.

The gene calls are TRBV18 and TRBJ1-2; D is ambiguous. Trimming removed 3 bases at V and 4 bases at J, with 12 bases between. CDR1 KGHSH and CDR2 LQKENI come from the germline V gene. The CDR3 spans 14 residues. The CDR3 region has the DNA TGTGCCAGCTCACCTACGGACGCGATCTATGGCTACACCTTC. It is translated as CASSPTDAIYGYTF.

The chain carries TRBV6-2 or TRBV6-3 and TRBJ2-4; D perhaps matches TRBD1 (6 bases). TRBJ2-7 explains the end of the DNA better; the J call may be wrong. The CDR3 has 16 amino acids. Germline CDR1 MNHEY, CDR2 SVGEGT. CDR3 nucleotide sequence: TGTGCCAGCAGTGCATACCGGGACAAGAATTCCTACGAGCAGTACTTC. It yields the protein CASSAYRDKNSYEQYF.

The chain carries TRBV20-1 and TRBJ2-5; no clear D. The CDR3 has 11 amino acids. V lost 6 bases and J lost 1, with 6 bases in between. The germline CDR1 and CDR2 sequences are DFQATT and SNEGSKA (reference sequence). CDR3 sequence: CSAPTQETQYF. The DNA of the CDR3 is TGCAGTGCCCCAACCCAAGAGACCCAGTACTTC.

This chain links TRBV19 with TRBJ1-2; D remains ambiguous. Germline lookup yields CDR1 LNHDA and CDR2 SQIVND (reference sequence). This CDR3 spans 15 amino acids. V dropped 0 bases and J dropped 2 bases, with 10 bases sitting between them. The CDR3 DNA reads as TGTGCCAGTAGTATAGATCGCGGACGGAACTATGGCTACACCTTC. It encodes CASSIDRGRNYGYTF.

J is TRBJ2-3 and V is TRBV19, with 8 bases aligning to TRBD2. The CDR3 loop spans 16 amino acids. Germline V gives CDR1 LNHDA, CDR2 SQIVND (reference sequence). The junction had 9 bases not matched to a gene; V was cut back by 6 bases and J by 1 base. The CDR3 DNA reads TGTGCCAGTAGACGAGCGGGAGCTGGGGGCACAGATACGCAGTATTTT. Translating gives CASRRAGAGGTDTQYF.

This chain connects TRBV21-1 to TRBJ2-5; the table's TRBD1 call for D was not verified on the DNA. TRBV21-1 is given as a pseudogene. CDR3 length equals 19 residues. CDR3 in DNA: TGTGCCAGCAGCAAAGCGGAAAGATCCCGGGTCCCAAAGGGAGAGACCCAGTACTTC. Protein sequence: CASSKAERSRVPKGETQYF.

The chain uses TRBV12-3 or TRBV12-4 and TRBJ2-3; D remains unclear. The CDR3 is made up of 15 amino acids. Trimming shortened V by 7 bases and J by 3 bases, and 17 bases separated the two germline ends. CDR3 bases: TGTGCCAGCACCCGTTATGGGATGAGAACAGATACGCAGTATTTT. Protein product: CASTRYGMRTDTQYF.

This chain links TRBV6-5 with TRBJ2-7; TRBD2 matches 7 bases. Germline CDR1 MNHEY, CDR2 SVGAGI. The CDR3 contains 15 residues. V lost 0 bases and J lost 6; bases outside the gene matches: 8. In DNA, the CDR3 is TGTGCCAGCAGTTACTCCGTCGGTGGCGGGGGCGAGCAGTACTTC. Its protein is CASSYSVGGGGEQYF.